The 13 T cell receptor beta chains below come from one sample, sequenced in a study of T cells in localized non-small cell lung cancer. Sequencing was performed with immunoSEQ multiplex PCR; in TCRdb, only in-frame clones are kept and a portion is missing. The sample comprises 20,000 to 25,000 clones, around 81% of which are singletons, and nearly 5% rests with the top ten. The source material was PBMCs, sampled before any cancer treatment. These TCRs come from a man aged 40-75 years with stage II lung adenocarcinoma.

This clone was observed a few times. The rearrangement joins TRBV11-2 to TRBJ2-4; D remains ambiguous. This CDR3 region has 14 residues. Germline CDR1 reads SGHAT; CDR2 reads FQNNGV. Trimming cost V 8 bases and J 3 bases, with 14 bases left between them. As DNA, the CDR3 is TGTGCCAGCGGTCACAATTTTGGCAAAAACATTCAGTACTTC. Protein: CASGHNFGKNIQYF.

The V and J genes are TRBV14 and TRBJ1-2; 7 bases agree with TRBD1. The length of the CDR3 is 15 residues. Germline CDR1 and CDR2: SGHDN and FVKESK. V was clipped by 2 bases and J by 7 bases; unmatched bases: 10. The CDR3 nucleotides are TGTGCCAGCAGCCAACTAGGGGGCGCGGTTGGTGGCTACACCTTC. Its translation is CASSQLGGAVGGYTF.

The chain is built from TRBV7-9 and TRBJ2-7, with D unresolved. The V and J ends lost 2 bases and 4 bases respectively, with 3 bases between them. This CDR3 region has 11 residues. Germline loops: CDR1 SEHNR, CDR2 FQNEAQ (reference sequence). The DNA for the CDR3 is TGTGCCAGCAGCTTAAGTTACGAGCAGTACTTC. This codes for CASSLSYEQYF.

This clone was detected a few times. J is TRBJ2-7 and V is TRBV6-6; 8 positions match TRBD2. This CDR3 region has 16 residues. V was pared by 4 bases and J by 5 bases, with 13 bases of the junction left unmatched. Per the germline V gene, CDR1 is MNHNY and CDR2 is SVGAGI (reference sequence). This CDR3 reads CASSLSPPGGVNEQYF. CDR3 DNA: TGTGCCAGCAGTTTATCGCCCCCGGGGGGGGTAAACGAGCAGTACTTC.

The chain links TRBV7-2 to TRBJ1-1; D call uncertain. CDR3 size: 14 residues. Trimming pared 4 bases from V and 1 base from J, leaving 10 bases between. The germline V gene encodes CDR1 SGHTA and CDR2 FQGNSA. Written as DNA, the CDR3 is TGTGCCAGCAGCTGGAAGGACGGGAACACTGAAGCTTTCTTT. This encodes CASSWKDGNTEAFF.

The chain uses TRBV11-3 and TRBJ2-1; TRBD2 matches 7 bases. The germline V gene encodes CDR1 SGHNT and CDR2 YENEEA. J lost 6 bases, V lost 5 bases, and 10 bases had no gene match. This CDR3 spans 15 amino acids. CDR3 DNA: TGTGCCAGCAGCCCTGAGGGTGGCGGGGGCAATGAGCAGTTCTTC. As protein: CASSPEGGGGNEQFF.

This clone was counted a single time. The chain carries TRBV11-2 and TRBJ2-1; 10 nucleotides align to TRBD2. From germline, CDR1 is SGHAT and CDR2 FQNNGV. The CDR3 loop spans 18 amino acids. Trimming at V came to 1 base and at J to 0 bases, leaving 6 bases not matched to a gene. CDR3 region: CASSLVPSGSGSYNEQFF. The CDR3 DNA reads TGTGCCAGCAGCTTAGTCCCTAGCGGGAGCGGCTCCTACAATGAGCAGTTCTTC.

The rearrangement joins TRBV11-3 to TRBJ1-2; D not certain. The CDR3 has 14 residues. Between the trimmed V and J ends, which lost 0 bases and 8 bases, there was a span of 13 bases. Looked up from germline, CDR1 is SGHNT and CDR2 is YENEEA. The CDR3 DNA reads TGTGCCAGCAGCTTAGAGTACGGTGGAGTCGGCTACACCTTC. It encodes CASSLEYGGVGYTF.

V usage is TRBV18 and J usage is TRBJ2-3, with TRBD2 identical over 11 bases. V lost 3 bases to trimming and J lost 3 bases; unmatched junction nucleotides: 2. This CDR3 is built from 15 residues. Germline V lookup: CDR1 KGHSH, CDR2 LQKENI. CDR3 DNA: TGTGCCAGCTCACCCGTAGCGGGAGGGACAGATACGCAGTATTTT. Protein sequence: CASSPVAGGTDTQYF.

The gene calls are TRBV27 and TRBJ1-2, with 9 bases fitting TRBD1. V gave up 5 bases and J gave up 7 bases; unmatched junction bases: 11. CDR1 MNHEY and CDR2 SMNVEV come from the germline V gene (reference sequence). The CDR3 spans 15 residues. The CDR3 DNA sequence: TGTGCCAGCAGTCCCACCGGGACAGGGTGGAGTGGCTACACCTTC. Translating it yields CASSPTGTGWSGYTF.

The CDR3 reads CASRVGVSTAETQYF. CDR3 nucleotide sequence: TGTGCCAGCAGGGTTGGGGTGTCGACAGCAGAGACCCAGTACTTC. The rearrangement joins TRBV7-3 to TRBJ2-5; D is possibly TRBD1 (5 bases). Germline V gives CDR1 SGHTA, CDR2 FQGTGA. This CDR3 is 15 amino acids long. Trimming removed 6 bases from V and 4 bases from J, with 18 bases in between.

The chain recombines TRBV2 with TRBJ2-2; TRBD1 or TRBD2 may be the D gene (5 bases each). Looked up from germline, CDR1 is SNHLY and CDR2 is FYNNEI. V lost 7 bases and J 1 base, leaving 13 bases between the germline ends. The CDR3 is 15 amino acids. The chain's CDR3 is CASTWGYGNTGELFF. CDR3 sequence (DNA): TGTGCCAGCACCTGGGGGTATGGGAACACCGGGGAGCTGTTTTTT.

This sequence joins TRBV10-2 and TRBJ1-5; D call uncertain. The CDR3 spans 13 residues. The germline V gene has CDR1 WSHSY and CDR2 SAAADI. The V end lost 2 bases, the J end lost 5 bases, and 7 bases lay between the germline ends. The CDR3 protein is CASSEAGHQPQHF. Here the CDR3 DNA reads TGCGCCAGCAGTGAGGCCGGCCATCAGCCCCAGCATTTT.